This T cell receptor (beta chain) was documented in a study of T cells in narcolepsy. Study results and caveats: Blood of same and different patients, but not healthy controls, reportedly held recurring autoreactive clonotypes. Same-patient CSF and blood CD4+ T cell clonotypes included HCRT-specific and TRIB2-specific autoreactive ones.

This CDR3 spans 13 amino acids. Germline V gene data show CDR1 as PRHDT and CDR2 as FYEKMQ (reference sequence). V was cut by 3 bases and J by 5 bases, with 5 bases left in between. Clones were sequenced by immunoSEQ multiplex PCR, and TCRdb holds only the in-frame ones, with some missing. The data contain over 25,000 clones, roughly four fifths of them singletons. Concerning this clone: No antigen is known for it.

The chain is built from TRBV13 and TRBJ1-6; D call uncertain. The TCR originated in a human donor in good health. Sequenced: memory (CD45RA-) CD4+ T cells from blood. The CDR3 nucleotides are TGTGCCAGCAGCTTCAGTAATAATTCACCCCTCCACTTT. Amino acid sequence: CASSFSNNSPLHF.